This T cell receptor beta chain originates from a study of blood T cells in healthy people across ages. Whole-study results and caveats: Conclusively comparing naive with antigen-experienced cells was impossible with unsorted PBMCs. Long-lived donors had more naive CD4+ cells and higher diversity than aged donors.

Next came a second PCR, run for roughly 6 to 11 cycles, which used a sample-barcoded 5' primer along with a J-beta primer mix. Each CDR3 protein is one row after TCRdb ran MiXCR on the 5' RACE reads. The data show about 900,000 distinct CDR3 sequences, around 68% seen once. The CDR3 is 14 amino acids. Trimming removed 6 bases at V and 2 bases at J, with 14 bases between. With respect to this clonotype: What it recognizes is unknown.

The genes are TRBV12-3 or TRBV12-4 and TRBJ2-7; possibly TRBD1 for D (7 bases). The sequenced sample was blood. This receptor was identified in a man younger than 40 in good health. The CDR3 reads CASSLQGRTYEQYF. CDR3 in DNA: TGTGCCAGCAGCCTACAGGGGAGGACCTACGAGCAGTACTTC.